This T cell receptor beta chain was captured by sequencing in a study of regulatory T cells in long-lasting Graves disease. According to the study, TCR beta libraries were built with iRepertoire HTBI primers and CDR3-region Arm-PCR. In TCRdb, the multiplex PCR reads were re-called with MiXCR into one record per CDR3 protein. Of approximately 560,000 distinct CDR3 sequences listed, around 15% were seen once; the top ten hold approximately 12%. The V gene lost 3 bases and the J gene lost 9 bases, with 12 bases spanning the gap. This CDR3 has 13 residues. Ten or more counts support this clonotype. The time point is: newly diagnosed GD, antithyroid drugs for less than 3 months. Extracted PBMC RNA gave rise to the TCR library. This same sample was also part of a study on T cells in Graves' hyperthyroidism and ophthalmopathy. That paper states: During a first-round RT-PCR of the TCR CDR3, the HTBI primer set was used. Blood shared most expanded thyroid clonotypes above 0.001. A median about 7 months before onset, the model predicted ophthalmopathy.

The starting material was peripheral blood mononuclear cells (PBMCs), obtained at new diagnosis, from a patient treated with antithyroid drugs. The receptor was isolated from a man between 18 and 35 years old with Graves disease. This chain links TRBV12-3 or TRBV12-4 with TRBJ2-4; D is perhaps TRBD2 (6 bases). CDR3 bases: TGTGCCAGCAGTTTCGGGCGGGACGCCATTCAGTACTTC. Translated: CASSFGRDAIQYF.